This entry is about one T cell receptor beta chain. The clone's antigen remains unknown. No base quality information exists; no much larger clone differs at one position. The sample originates from a study of technical replicates of blood from several donors (dated by TCRdb to the late 2010s). To prepare the library, the immunoSEQ multiplex PCR assay was applied. What TCRdb holds here is the immuneACCESS table cut down to in-frame rearrangements. Part of the clones is not present; checked against another copy, under half of the missing clones reflect an unresolved V gene, and the others are unexplained. This sample gives about 44,000 clones in total; about 96% of them show up just once. The top ten clones comprise roughly 0.39% of the sample. V loses 7 bases at its end and J loses 5 bases; junction bases beyond the gene matches: 2. Counted from cysteine to phenylalanine, this CDR3 has 11 amino acids. Of all the DNA, just the CDR3 is kept, 33 bases in frame from base 1. The germline V gene encodes CDR1 SNHLY and CDR2 FYNNEI.

Rearrangement joined TRBV2 to TRBJ2-7; 7 central nucleotides agree with TRBD1. Sequenced material: T cells isolated from PBMCs. This sequence originates from a human donor in good health. The DNA sequence follows: TGTGCCAGCAACAGGGGCCACGAGCAGTACTTC. Translated, this is CASNRGHEQYF.